This entry describes one T cell receptor beta chain. The sample is drawn from a study of shared clonotypes between healthy human individuals. About the study: The donors, two women and a few men, were aged 18 to 49.

Template for every sorted-subset replicate PCR totaled about 200 ng DNA, 25,000 to 35,000 T cell genomes. TCRdb's table, derived via immunoSEQ multiplex PCR, lists solely in-frame clones and lacks some. Among roughly 1 million clones listed, approximately 78% were seen once. The donors were adults (healthy and HIV-negative) with no recent acute infections or vaccinations. From germline, CDR1 is SGDLS and CDR2 YYNGEE. V shed 0 bases and J shed 6 bases, with 16 bases lying between them. The CDR3 has 15 residues. The gene calls are TRBV9 and TRBJ2-7, with D hard to call. The receptor's source is a man between 18 and 29 years old in good health. Some clones in this sample may be carry-over from other donors' samples. The sequencing sample was made of memory CD4+ T cells from PBMCs. The sample's subset: CD45RA-negative fraction. This chain's CDR3 is CASSVVPSLAAEQYF. The CDR3 region has the DNA TGTGCCAGCAGCGTAGTACCCTCCTTGGCGGCCGAGCAGTACTTC.